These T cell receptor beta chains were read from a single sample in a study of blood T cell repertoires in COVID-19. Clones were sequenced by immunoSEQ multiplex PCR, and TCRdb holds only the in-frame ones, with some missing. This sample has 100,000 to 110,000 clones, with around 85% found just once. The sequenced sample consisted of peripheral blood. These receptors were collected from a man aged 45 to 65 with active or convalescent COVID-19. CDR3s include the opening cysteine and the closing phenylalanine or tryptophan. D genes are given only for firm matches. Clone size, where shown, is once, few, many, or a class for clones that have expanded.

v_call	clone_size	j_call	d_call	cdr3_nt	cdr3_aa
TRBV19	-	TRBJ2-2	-	TGTGCCAGTAGTAGATTCAGGGAGAACACCGGGGAGCTGTTTTTT	CASSRFRENTGELFF
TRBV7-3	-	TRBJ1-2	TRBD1	TGTGCCAGCAGCTTAGGGTCCCCCGGGACAGGGGGGAATGGCTACACCTTC	CASSLGSPGTGGNGYTF
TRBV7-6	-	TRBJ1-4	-	TGTGCCAGCAGTTTTGGACTCTCGGAGAATGAAAAACTGTTTTTT	CASSFGLSENEKLFF
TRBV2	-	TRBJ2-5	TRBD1	TGTGCCAGCAGTGAAGGTTGGGACAGGTCCCAAGAGACCCAGTACTTC	CASSEGWDRSQETQYF
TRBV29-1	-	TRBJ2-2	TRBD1	TGCAGCGTGCTAAGGACAGGAATAGACACCGGGGAGCTGTTTTTT	CSVLRTGIDTGELFF
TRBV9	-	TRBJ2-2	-	TGTGCCAGCAGCGCCGTAGAGACCGGGGAGCTGTTTTTT	CASSAVETGELFF
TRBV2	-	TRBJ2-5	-	TGTGCCAGCATCTTGGGCGGAGGGTTTCGCCAAGAGACCCAGTACTTC	CASILGGGFRQETQYF
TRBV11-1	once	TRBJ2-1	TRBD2	TGTGCCAGCAGCTTAGATGGTCTAGCGGGAGGAGGGGTGGAGTTCTTC	CASSLDGLAGGGVEFF
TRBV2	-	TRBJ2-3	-	TGTGCCAGCAGTCCCATCCGAGCAGCGAAAAGCACAGATACGCAGTATTTT	CASSPIRAAKSTDTQYF
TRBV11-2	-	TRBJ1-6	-	TGTGCCAGCAGCTCCTTGGCAGATAATTCACCCCTCCACTTT	CASSSLADNSPLHF
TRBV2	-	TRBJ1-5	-	TGTGCCAGCAGTGAACTCACAGGGAATCAGCCCCAGCATTTT	CASSELTGNQPQHF
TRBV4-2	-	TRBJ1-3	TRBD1	TGTGCCAGCAGCCAAGACCGACAGGGGTCTGGAAACACCATATATTTT	CASSQDRQGSGNTIYF
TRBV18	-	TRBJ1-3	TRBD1	TGTGCCAGCTCACCACGACAGGGCTACACCATATATTTT	CASSPRQGYTIYF
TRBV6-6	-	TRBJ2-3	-	TGTGCCAGCAGTTACTCGGAGGCAGATACGCAGTATTTT	CASSYSEADTQYF
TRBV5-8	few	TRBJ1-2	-	TGTGCCAGCAGGTACCAGGGTACGGGTAACTATGGCTACACCTTC	CASRYQGTGNYGYTF
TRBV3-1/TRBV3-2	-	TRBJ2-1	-	TGTGCCAGCAGCCAGTCCCGGGTTGAGCAGTTCTTC	CASSQSRVEQFF
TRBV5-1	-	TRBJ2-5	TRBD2	TGCGCCAGCAGCTTGGTTGGACTAGCGGGAGGTGAGACCCAGTACTTC	CASSLVGLAGGETQYF
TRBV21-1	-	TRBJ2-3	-	TGTGCCAGCAGCAAAGCTTGTCATAGCACAGATACGCAGTATTTT	CASSKACHSTDTQYF
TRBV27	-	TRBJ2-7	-	TGTGCCAGCAGTTTATCTTCAGGGTACGAGCAGTACTTC	CASSLSSGYEQYF
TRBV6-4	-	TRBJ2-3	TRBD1	TGTGCCAGCAGCCCAGGGGGCTGGGATACGCAGTATTTT	CASSPGGWDTQYF
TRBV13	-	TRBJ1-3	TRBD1	TGTGCCAGCAGCCCTGAAGGACAGGGGCCCGGAAACACCATATATTTT	CASSPEGQGPGNTIYF
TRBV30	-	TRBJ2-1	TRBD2	TGTGCCTGGAGTGTCCTAGCGGGGACGGATGAGCAGTTCTTC	CAWSVLAGTDEQFF
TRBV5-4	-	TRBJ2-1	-	TGTGCCAGCAGCGGGAGAGTGGATGAGCAGTTCTTC	CASSGRVDEQFF
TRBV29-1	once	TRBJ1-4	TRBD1	TGCAGCGTTGCAGGGGGCGCGGGTGAAAAACTGTTTTTT	CSVAGGAGEKLFF
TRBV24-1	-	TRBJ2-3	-	TGTGCCACCAGTGATTTGAGGGGGTCTAGCACAGATACGCAGTATTTT	CATSDLRGSSTDTQYF
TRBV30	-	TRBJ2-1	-	TGTGCCTGGAGGGTATATAGCGGTGAGCAGTTCTTC	CAWRVYSGEQFF